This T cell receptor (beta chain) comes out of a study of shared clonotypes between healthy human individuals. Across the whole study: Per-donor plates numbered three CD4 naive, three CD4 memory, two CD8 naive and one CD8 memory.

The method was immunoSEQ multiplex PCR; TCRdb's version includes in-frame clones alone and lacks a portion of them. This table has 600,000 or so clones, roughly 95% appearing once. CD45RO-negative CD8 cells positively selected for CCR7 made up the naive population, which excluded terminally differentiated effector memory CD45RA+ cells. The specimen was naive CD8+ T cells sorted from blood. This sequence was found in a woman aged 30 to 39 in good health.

The DNA for the CDR3 is TGTGCCAGCAGAGCGACACTGAGCTCCTACAATGAGCAGTTCTTC. Its translation is CASRATLSSYNEQFF. The chain uses TRBV7-2 and TRBJ2-1; D gene uncertain. V was shortened by 6 bases and J by 0 bases, with 12 bases between the two germline ends. CDR1 SGHTA and CDR2 FQGNSA come from the germline V gene. The CDR3 is 15 amino acids.